This T cell receptor (beta chain) derives from a study of blood T cell repertoires in COVID-19. Across the whole study: In each case, the material was cDNA or gDNA derived from T cells, B-cell-depleted T cells, or PBMCs.

Germline V CDR1 and CDR2: MDHEN, SYDVKM. This CDR3 is 15 amino acids long. With V trimmed by 3 bases and J by 4 bases, 5 bases remained unmatched. In the authors' methods: Researchers report that nucleated cell counts were estimated from reference gene primer amplification. Here immunoSEQ multiplex PCR was the method, and the copy in TCRdb shows in-frame clones only, minus some. The D gene and trimming were derived from the DNA, and the V and J assignments and clone size from that table. The sample has 100,000 or so clones; about nine tenths are singletons. The chain employs TRBV28 and TRBJ1-1; 10 bases agree with TRBD1. The clonotype was recovered from a woman between 50 and 59 years old in a cohort sampled during active COVID-19. The material sequenced was peripheral blood. The CDR3 DNA follows: TGTGCCAGCAGTTTCGAGACAGGGGGCATCACTGAAGCTTTCTTT. It is translated as CASSFETGGITEAFF.